This record concerns one T cell receptor (beta chain) sequence. Its antigen is unidentified. PCR primers comprised 60 Vbeta and 13 Jbeta primers. Clones were sequenced by immunoSEQ multiplex PCR, and TCRdb holds only the in-frame ones, with some missing. Of tens of thousands of clones in the sample, less than 80% were seen once. These data belong to a study of cytomegalovirus exposure and HLA in healthy donors. The study, taken as a whole, reports: A later examination showed that TCR association rates differed by HLA locus, with DRB1 most and HLA-C fewest.

This CDR3 contains 17 residues. Per the germline V gene, CDR1 is LGHNA and CDR2 is YNFKEQ. V shed 5 bases, J shed 3 bases, and the junction held 12 bases outside the gene matches. This rearrangement joins TRBV4-2 to TRBJ1-1, with TRBD1 identical over 10 bases. Sequencing was done on a sample of PBMCs. The clonotype comes from a boy younger than 18 in good health and CMV-seropositive. CDR3 sequence: CASSFGTGAFWYTEAFF. In DNA, the CDR3 is TGTGCCAGCAGCTTCGGGACAGGGGCATTTTGGTACACTGAAGCTTTCTTT.